The present T cell receptor beta chain was sequenced within a study of shared clonotypes between healthy human individuals. Naive CD8 cells lacked CD45RO, underwent positive selection for CCR7 and left out terminally differentiated effector memory CD45RA+ cells. J was trimmed by 3 bases and V by 5 bases; bases with no gene match: 13. Germline values: CDR1 SEHNR, CDR2 FQNEAQ (reference sequence). The CDR3 runs 16 residues. The repertoire was sequenced with immunoSEQ multiplex PCR; TCRdb's copy has only in-frame clones and lacks some. Seen here are 2 million or so clones, roughly 95% observed once, and the top ten hold about 1.1%.

The clonotype comes from a man younger than 35 in good health. Sequencing was done on a sample of naive CD8+ T cells sorted from blood. The genes are TRBV7-9 and TRBJ2-7, with 7 bases fitting TRBD2. CDR3 protein: CASSPREGRGLYEQYF. CDR3 DNA: TGTGCCAGCAGCCCAAGGGAGGGGCGGGGTCTCTACGAGCAGTACTTC.